The rows below give T cell receptor beta chains drawn from one sample of a study of early T cells in non-severe SARS-CoV-2 infection. MiXCR, run by TCRdb on the 5' RACE reads, gives a single entry per CDR3 protein. The data show some 57,000 distinct CDR3 sequences, roughly 5.9% seen once. Sequencing was carried out using whole blood. These TCRs come from an adult who was a healthcare worker with PCR-confirmed SARS-CoV-2 infection or an uninfected control (not recorded which). The CDR3 runs from the conserved cysteine through the conserved F or W. D genes are given only for firm matches. Not every row has a clone size; where given, it reads once, few, many or a size class.

J,D,size,V,CDR3,DNA
TRBJ2-1,TRBD2,many,TRBV6-5,CASSITSGGYNEQFF,TGTGCCAGCAGTATCACTAGCGGTGGCTACAATGAGCAGTTCTTC
TRBJ1-2,-,many,TRBV29-1,CSVEQGGYTF,TGCAGCGTTGAACAAGGCGGCTACACCTTC
TRBJ1-5,-,few,TRBV7-2,CASSRQGYSNQPQHF,TGTGCCAGCAGCCGTCAGGGGTATAGCAATCAGCCCCAGCATTTT
TRBJ1-1,-,few,TRBV15,CATSGKQGSSEAFF,TGTGCCACCAGCGGAAAACAGGGTTCATCTGAAGCTTTCTTT
TRBJ2-7,TRBD2,many,TRBV6-6,CATASGAAYEQYF,TGTGCCACAGCCAGCGGGGCTGCTTACGAGCAGTACTTC
TRBJ2-1,-,few,TRBV7-2,CASSLGSAGSYNEQFF,TGTGCCAGCAGCTTAGGTTCGGCGGGCTCCTACAATGAGCAGTTCTTC
TRBJ1-1,-,few,TRBV4-3,CASSQVLPQLNTEAFF,TGCGCCAGCAGCCAAGTTCTCCCCCAGCTGAACACTGAAGCTTTCTTT
TRBJ2-1,-,many,TRBV9,CASSARASRTSYNEQFF,TGTGCCAGCAGCGCACGGGCCTCACGGACGTCCTACAATGAGCAGTTCTTC
TRBJ2-5,-,-,TRBV30,CAWSDREETQYF,TGTGCCTGGAGTGATCGGGAAGAGACCCAGTACTTC
TRBJ2-1,TRBD2,-,TRBV5-1,CASSLGTSRNEQFF,TGCGCCAGCAGCTTGGGGACTAGCCGTAATGAGCAGTTCTTC
TRBJ2-2,TRBD1,-,TRBV6-4,CASSEGTDNTGELFF,TGTGCCAGCAGCGAAGGGACAGACAACACCGGGGAGCTGTTTTTT
TRBJ2-5,-,-,TRBV27,CASSVLGETQYF,TGTGCCAGCAGTGTTCTTGGGGAGACCCAGTACTTC
TRBJ1-3,-,many,TRBV7-9,CASTPPVGDTIYF,TGTGCCAGCACCCCACCAGTGGGGGACACCATATATTTT
TRBJ2-3,-,many,TRBV4-3,CASSQVMGVDTQYF,TGCGCCAGCAGCCAAGTTATGGGGGTGGATACGCAGTATTTT
TRBJ2-3,-,many,TRBV20-1,CSARNRPTDTQYF,TGCAGTGCTAGGAACAGACCCACAGATACGCAGTATTTT
TRBJ2-1,-,-,TRBV15,CATSRSSSYNEQFF,TGTGCCACCAGCAGATCTAGCTCCTACAATGAGCAGTTCTTC
TRBJ2-2,-,many,TRBV6-5,CASSYRGNTGELFF,TGTGCCAGCAGTTACCGGGGGAACACCGGGGAGCTGTTTTTT
TRBJ1-5,-,-,TRBV9,CASSYTAGANRPQHF,TGTGCCAGCAGCTATACAGCAGGGGCGAATCGGCCCCAGCATTTT
TRBJ1-3,-,many,TRBV7-2,CASSFGRGEAGNTIYF,TGTGCCAGCAGCTTCGGCAGGGGAGAGGCTGGAAACACCATATATTTT
TRBJ2-7,TRBD1,-,TRBV19,CASSLRSGTGISGAYEQYF,TGTGCCAGTAGCCTAAGGAGCGGGACAGGGATTTCAGGGGCCTACGAGCAGTACTTC
TRBJ2-1,TRBD2,many,TRBV14,CASSLGLAGGPKDEQFF,TGTGCCAGCAGCCTCGGACTAGCGGGAGGGCCTAAGGATGAGCAGTTCTTC
TRBJ2-5,TRBD2,-,TRBV6-5,CASSRGGGQETQYF,TGTGCCAGCAGTCGTGGGGGGGGGCAAGAGACCCAGTACTTC
TRBJ1-5,TRBD1,few,TRBV6-1,CASSELGQPFYSNQPQHF,TGTGCCAGCAGTGAATTGGGACAGCCTTTTTATAGCAATCAGCCCCAGCATTTT
TRBJ1-4,-,many,TRBV25-1,CASSEPGTNEKLFF,TGTGCCAGCAGTGAACCCGGGACTAATGAAAAACTGTTTTTT
TRBJ2-7,-,many,TRBV29-1,CSVGPGRGYEQYF,TGCAGCGTTGGCCCCGGCAGGGGCTACGAGCAGTACTTC
TRBJ2-7,-,many,TRBV7-2,CASSHLGPPVYEQYF,TGTGCCAGCAGCCACTTGGGACCTCCGGTTTACGAGCAGTACTTC
TRBJ2-5,-,few,TRBV11-2,CASSSSGGQETQYF,TGTGCCAGCAGCTCCTCCGGCGGCCAAGAGACCCAGTACTTC
TRBJ2-7,TRBD1,many,TRBV11-2,CASSDRGSFSTYEQYF,TGTGCCAGCAGCGACAGGGGTAGTTTTTCCACCTACGAGCAGTACTTC
TRBJ1-5,-,many,TRBV4-1,CASSDGRASQPQHF,TGCGCCAGCAGCGACGGCAGGGCTTCACAGCCCCAGCATTTT
TRBJ2-2,-,few,TRBV12-3/TRBV12-4,CASSFSLGGSNTGELFF,TGTGCCAGCAGTTTTAGTTTGGGCGGATCAAACACCGGGGAGCTGTTTTTT
TRBJ2-7,-,many,TRBV29-1,CSANAAGTYEQYF,TGCAGCGCAAACGCGGCAGGCACCTACGAGCAGTACTTC
TRBJ1-2,-,many,TRBV29-1,CSVEVVGARGYTF,TGCAGCGTTGAAGTCGTTGGGGCGCGAGGCTACACCTTC
TRBJ2-3,TRBD2,many,TRBV18,CASSQYSSSGGRTDTQYF,TGTGCCAGCTCACAGTACTCCTCTAGCGGGGGGCGGACAGATACGCAGTATTTT
TRBJ1-1,TRBD1,many,TRBV14,CASSQDRGRGQGPNTEAFF,TGTGCCAGCAGCCAAGATAGAGGTAGGGGACAGGGACCGAACACTGAAGCTTTCTTT
TRBJ1-2,-,-,TRBV19,CASSITAGKDLNYGYTF,TGTGCCAGTAGTATAACAGCCGGAAAAGACCTCAACTATGGCTACACCTTC
TRBJ1-1,TRBD1,many,TRBV29-1,CSVPDRGEVGGTEAFF,TGCAGCGTACCTGACAGGGGTGAGGTCGGAGGTACTGAAGCTTTCTTT
TRBJ2-5,TRBD2,-,TRBV4-2,CASSHPETSGIKETQYF,TGTGCCAGCAGCCACCCCGAGACTAGCGGGATTAAAGAGACCCAGTACTTC
TRBJ1-2,-,few,TRBV7-4,CASSLEWVCYGYTF,TGTGCCAGCAGCTTAGAATGGGTTTGCTATGGCTACACCTTC
TRBJ2-7,TRBD1,many,TRBV25-1,CASSTGVVSYEQYF,TGTGCCAGCAGTACAGGGGTAGTATCTTACGAGCAGTACTTC
TRBJ2-6,TRBD1,many,TRBV5-1,CASSTTGTGANVLTF,TGCGCCAGCAGCACGACAGGGACTGGGGCCAACGTCCTGACTTTC
TRBJ1-6,-,few,TRBV6-6,CASRQNSPLHF,TGTGCCAGCAGGCAGAATTCTCCCCTCCACTTT
TRBJ1-5,TRBD1,many,TRBV4-1,CASSQSQSRTGGRNQPQHF,TGCGCCAGCAGCCAAAGTCAGTCTCGGACAGGGGGGCGCAATCAGCCCCAGCATTTT
TRBJ1-2,-,many,TRBV27,CASSLNGQQNYGYTF,TGTGCCAGCAGTTTGAACGGACAGCAGAACTATGGCTACACCTTC
TRBJ1-2,-,-,TRBV6-2/TRBV6-3,CASSFDWNYGYTF,TGTGCCAGCAGTTTCGACTGGAACTATGGCTACACCTTC
TRBJ1-6,-,many,TRBV6-4,CASRREANSNSPLHF,TGTGCCAGCCGTCGGGAGGCGAACTCAAATTCACCCCTCCACTTT
TRBJ1-2,-,many,TRBV20-1,CSGPDPQLSYGYTF,TGCAGTGGCCCCGACCCGCAGTTGAGCTATGGCTACACCTTC
TRBJ1-2,-,few,TRBV2,CASSPGTPRPNYGYTF,TGTGCCAGCAGTCCCGGGACACCGAGACCTAACTATGGCTACACCTTC
TRBJ1-1,-,many,TRBV13,CASSSTVVGTEAFF,TGTGCCAGCAGCTCCACAGTAGTTGGGACTGAAGCTTTCTTT
TRBJ2-7,TRBD2,many,TRBV7-9,CASSLVAGATSEQYF,TGTGCCAGCAGCTTAGTCGCGGGAGCGACATCCGAGCAGTACTTC
TRBJ2-5,TRBD2,many,TRBV6-2/TRBV6-3,CASSYSSGGSETQYF,TGTGCCAGCAGTTACTCTTCCGGCGGGAGCGAGACCCAGTACTTC
TRBJ2-6,-,many,TRBV6-2/TRBV6-3,CASSLDTSGANVLTF,TGTGCCAGCAGCCTTGACACCTCTGGGGCCAACGTCCTGACTTTC
TRBJ1-1,TRBD1,few,TRBV20-1,CSAREPGTGSTEAFF,TGCAGTGCTAGAGAACCAGGGACAGGGAGCACTGAAGCTTTCTTT
TRBJ1-1,-,-,TRBV7-9,CASSFFPPGFRSTEAFF,TGTGCCAGCAGCTTTTTCCCGCCGGGATTTCGCAGCACTGAAGCTTTCTTT